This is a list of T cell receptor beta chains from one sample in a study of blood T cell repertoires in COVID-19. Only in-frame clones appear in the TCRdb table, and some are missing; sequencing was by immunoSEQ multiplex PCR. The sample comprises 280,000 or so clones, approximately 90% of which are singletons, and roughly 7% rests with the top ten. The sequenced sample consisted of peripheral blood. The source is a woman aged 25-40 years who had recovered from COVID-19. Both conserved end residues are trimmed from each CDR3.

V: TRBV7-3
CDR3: ASSSTGGGSPLH

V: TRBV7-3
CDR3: ASSFVRGTNGELF

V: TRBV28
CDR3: AISKGRVYEKLF

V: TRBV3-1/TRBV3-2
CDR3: ASSHLSGNTIY

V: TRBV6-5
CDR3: ASSSYNRDSGYT

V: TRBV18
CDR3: ASSQGAREQPQH

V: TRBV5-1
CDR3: ASSSMTGATGELF

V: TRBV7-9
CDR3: ASSPGTGGRHT

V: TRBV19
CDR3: ASSISDPNSPLH

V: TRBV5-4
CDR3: ASNAGGGSSYEQY

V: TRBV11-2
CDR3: ASSSNRGKETQY

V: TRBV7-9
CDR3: ASSLSTNTGELF

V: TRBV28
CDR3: ASKVQMNTEAF

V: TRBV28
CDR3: ASSSPAAEAF

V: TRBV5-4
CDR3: ASSLVTSGDYNEQF

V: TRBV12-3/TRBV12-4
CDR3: ASSFDTTEAF

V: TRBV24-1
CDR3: ATSEGGSGFNSPLH

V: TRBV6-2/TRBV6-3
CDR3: ASSTGTEGTEAF

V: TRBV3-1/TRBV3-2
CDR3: ASSPRRTTNEKLF

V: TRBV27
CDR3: ASSLLGVRNSPLH

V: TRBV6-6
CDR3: ASSSGREEF

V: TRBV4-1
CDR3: ASSQVGQGNTEAF

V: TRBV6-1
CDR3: ASSEGTPNTEAF

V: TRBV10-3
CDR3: AISETGGWTEAF

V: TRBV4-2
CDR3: ASSQTINRGPREKLF

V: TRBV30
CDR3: AWSVAGFGYT

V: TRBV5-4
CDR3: ASSGEPFSGANVLT

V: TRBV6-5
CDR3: ASSTQTTNYGYT